Sequencing of this T cell receptor (beta chain) was carried out in a study of T cells in Graves' hyperthyroidism and ophthalmopathy. As for the study in general: Blood was drawn when the patient was first diagnosed and still untreated. Study-wide findings and caveats: The majority of expanded thyroid clonotypes above 0.001 also appeared in blood.

Per germline, CDR1 SGHDT and CDR2 YYEEEE. With 4 bases clipped from V and 2 bases from J, the junction kept 10 bases outside the gene matches. This CDR3 region has 16 residues. From RNA transcripts, TCR beta CDR3 regions were amplified. When the TCR CDR3 underwent first-round RT-PCR, the HTBI primer set was used. TCRdb itself ran the multiplex PCR reads through MiXCR, one entry per CDR3 protein. The table includes approximately 740,000 distinct CDR3 sequences, around 13% detected once. The diagnostic basis comprised clinical symptoms, serum thyroxine and TRAb, thyroid ultrasound and orbital computed tomography. The PBMCs were sourced from fresh peripheral blood (about 10 ml). Notes on this clonotype: The antigen is not known.

This receptor was identified in a woman aged 18-29 years with Graves' hyperthyroidism. The chain has TRBV5-6 and TRBJ2-5; TRBD1 aligns across 8 bases. The sequenced sample was blood. The DNA for the CDR3 is TGTGCCAGCAGCCTGTCGGACAGGGTCAGGCAAGAGACCCAGTACTTC. Encoded protein: CASSLSDRVRQETQYF.